The text below deals with one T cell receptor beta chain. Its antigen is undetermined. PCR primers comprised 60 Vbeta and 13 Jbeta primers. Generated by immunoSEQ multiplex PCR, the TCRdb table keeps only in-frame clones and is missing some. The sample shows more than 110,000 clones, about 80% of them seen only once. V gave up 6 bases and J gave up 2 bases; unmatched junction bases: 11. The CDR3 length is 15 residues. Germline-derived CDR1 and CDR2 are SQVTM and ANQGSEA. The sample comes from a study of cytomegalovirus exposure and HLA in healthy donors. Overall study findings and caveats: The sole available immune exposure information was CMV serostatus. There were some V segments, including TRBV6-2 and TRBV6-3, excluded as indistinguishable. Reportedly, a later analysis found an Asian-associated ancestry cluster had fewer N-insertions than the approximately 670-donor mean. In all likelihood, a cluster of highly shared sequence variants was a sequencing artifact.

The sample taken for sequencing was PBMCs. The TCR was taken from a male donor in good health and CMV-seronegative. The genes are TRBV29-1 and TRBJ2-3; 7 bases map to TRBD2. Written as DNA, the CDR3 is TGCAGCGTAGTCTTCTGGACTAGAGACACAGATACGCAGTATTTT. It yields the protein CSVVFWTRDTDTQYF.